This passage covers 19 T cell receptor beta chains from one sample sequenced in a study of blood T cell repertoires in COVID-19 (dated by TCRdb to the early 2020s). Library generation was performed with the immunoSEQ multiplex PCR assay. The source is immuneACCESS, and TCRdb retained only in-frame sequences with V and J called. Part of the clones is not carried over; for the studies checked, unresolved V genes explain less than half of this, and the remainder is unexplained. This sample gives 350,000 to 450,000 clones in total; 80% to 90% of them show up just once. The ten biggest clones cover around 1.1% of the sample. The material sequenced was PBMCs or T cells enriched from blood (not recorded which). The receptor source for this set is a man aged 25-45 years who had recovered from COVID-19.

The chain carries TRBV19 and TRBJ1-4; D might be TRBD1 (6 bases). The CDR3 covers 16 residues. Germline loops: CDR1 LNHDA, CDR2 SQIVND (reference sequence). V lost 2 bases to trimming and J lost 7 bases, with 17 bases between them. The CDR3 DNA sequence: TGTGCCAGTAGTATATTTTTGGGGGCAAGAGGTGAAAAACTGTTTTTT. Translation gives CASSIFLGARGEKLFF.

This clone was seen a handful of times. The gene calls are TRBV27 and TRBJ1-4; D remains unclear. V was trimmed by 6 bases and J by 8 bases, leaving 22 bases between them. Germline values: CDR1 MNHEY, CDR2 SMNVEV (reference sequence). CDR3 length: 16 amino acids. The CDR3 loop is CASRPISGQNSEKLFF. Written as DNA, the CDR3 is TGTGCCAGCAGGCCTATTAGCGGGCAGAACTCCGAAAAACTGTTTTTT.

The rearrangement joins TRBV19 to TRBJ2-1, with a weak D call TRBD1 (5 bases). V dropped 3 bases and J dropped 0 bases, with 9 bases sitting between them. Germline values: CDR1 LNHDA, CDR2 SQIVND (reference sequence). There are 15 residues in the CDR3. The CDR3 DNA reads as TGTGCCAGTAGTATGGGCGGACACTCCTACAATGAGCAGTTCTTC. As protein: CASSMGGHSYNEQFF.

V gene TRBV15 combines with J gene TRBJ1-2, with TRBD1 identical over 8 bases. Per the germline V gene, CDR1 is LNHNV and CDR2 is YYDKDF (reference sequence). The CDR3 is made up of 15 amino acids. The V segment lost 0 bases and the J segment 5 bases; nucleotides outside the gene matches: 5. This CDR3 is CATSRELDRVYGYTF. CDR3 DNA sequence: TGTGCCACCAGCAGAGAATTGGACAGGGTATATGGCTACACCTTC.

This chain connects TRBV19 to TRBJ1-4; 11 bases fit TRBD1. V trimming: 7 bases; J trimming: 0 bases; junction bases outside the gene matches: 13. The CDR3 has 19 amino acids. Germline V gene lookup returns CDR1 LNHDA and CDR2 SQIVND (reference sequence). For the CDR3, the DNA is TGTGCCAGTAAAAAACGGGACAGGGGGTCTCGGGCAACTAATGAAAAACTGTTTTTT. Its protein is CASKKRDRGSRATNEKLFF.

The chain combines TRBV2 with TRBJ2-3; 7 bases align to TRBD2. This CDR3 has 16 residues. Looked up from germline, CDR1 is SNHLY and CDR2 is FYNNEI. The trim removed 3 bases at V and 3 bases at J, leaving 9 bases unmatched. CDR3 sequence: CASSDGASGATDTQYF. CDR3 in DNA: TGTGCCAGCAGTGACGGGGCTAGCGGAGCTACAGATACGCAGTATTTT.

The chain combines TRBV12-5 with TRBJ2-5, with D perhaps TRBD2 (6 bases). Germline V gene lookup returns CDR1 LGHNT and CDR2 FRNRAP. Trimming stripped 9 bases from V and 5 bases from J, with 10 bases between. The CDR3 covers 11 residues. This chain's CDR3 is CASGRYETQYF. CDR3 coding DNA: TGTGCTAGCGGGAGATACGAGACCCAGTACTTC.

V and J are TRBV5-1 and TRBJ2-3; 8 positions agree with TRBD1. Germline V lookup: CDR1 SGHRS, CDR2 YFSETQ. The CDR3 is made up of 15 amino acids. After removal of 0 bases from V and 4 bases from J, the junction contained 4 bases not matched to a gene. For the CDR3, the DNA is TGCGCCAGCAGCTTGGTCGGGACAGGTGCAGATACGCAGTATTTT. This sequence encodes CASSLVGTGADTQYF.

The chain combines TRBV2 with TRBJ2-7, with a tentative D call TRBD2 (7 bases). CDR3 length: 14 amino acids. V lost 3 bases to trimming and J lost 2 bases, with 11 bases between them. Germline CDR1 SNHLY, CDR2 FYNNEI. The chain's CDR3 is CASSEGGAAYEQYF. DNA of the CDR3: TGTGCCAGCAGTGAGGGGGGGGCGGCCTACGAGCAGTACTTC.

The CDR3 reads CASSLGQGSNQPQHF. The CDR3 bases are TGTGCCAGCAGCTTGGGGCAGGGGAGCAATCAGCCCCAGCATTTT. The chain links TRBV5-6 to TRBJ1-5; maybe TRBD1 (6 bases). V dropped 0 bases and J dropped 1 base, with 8 bases sitting between them. This CDR3 contains 15 residues. Germline-derived CDR1 and CDR2 are SGHDT and YYEEEE.

The chain is built from TRBV5-4 and TRBJ2-3; 7 bases align to TRBD2. CDR1 SGHNT and CDR2 YYREEE come from the germline V gene (reference sequence). The CDR3 contains 16 residues. V gave up 7 bases and J gave up 2 bases; unmatched junction bases: 13. The CDR3 here is CASGPPPSGVTDTQYF. The CDR3 DNA is TGTGCCAGCGGCCCGCCCCCTAGCGGAGTCACAGATACGCAGTATTTT.

J is TRBJ2-7 and V is TRBV19; 11 positions match TRBD2. The J segment lost 8 bases and the V segment lost 4 bases, leaving 4 bases of the junction unmatched. Germline V gene data show CDR1 as LNHDA and CDR2 as SQIVND (reference sequence). The CDR3 is made up of 13 amino acids. CDR3: CASSTTSGSQQYF. DNA for the CDR3: TGTGCCAGTAGTACCACTAGCGGGAGTCAGCAGTACTTC.

The V gene is TRBV3-1 (or the pseudogene TRBV3-2), the J gene TRBJ2-2, with 14 positions matching TRBD2. Trimming cost V 5 bases and J 5 bases; bases outside gene matches: 13. The CDR3 contains 19 residues. Germline V CDR1 and CDR2: LGHDT, YNNKEL (reference sequence). Here the CDR3 DNA reads TGTGCCAGCAGCTGGGGCCCGGGACTAGCGGGAGTGGGAACCGGGGAGCTGTTTTTT. Encoded protein: CASSWGPGLAGVGTGELFF.

This rearrangement joins TRBV15 to TRBJ2-7; 8 bases fit TRBD1. The CDR3 has 13 residues. With V trimmed by 4 bases and J by 5 bases, 4 bases remained unmatched. CDR1 and CDR2 (germline): LNHNV, YYDKDF (reference sequence). The CDR3 bases are TGTGCCACCAGCATCAGGGGGCCCGACGAGCAGTACTTC. Its translation is CATSIRGPDEQYF. The full variable domain, with the rest looked up from reference TRBV15 and TRBJ2-7, is DAMVIQNPRYQVTQFGKPVTLSCSQTLNHNVMYWYQQKSSQAPKLLFHYYDKDFNNEADTPDNFQSRRPNTSFCFLDIRSPGLGDTAMYLCATSIRGPDEQYFGPGTRLTVT.

This chain connects TRBV28 to TRBJ2-7; 10 positions match TRBD1. The CDR3 spans 15 residues. V trimming: 2 bases; J trimming: 4 bases; junction bases outside the gene matches: 5. Germline CDR1 is MDHEN and CDR2 is SYDVKM. DNA for the CDR3: TGTGCCAGCAGTTTAGGGGACAGGGGAGCGTACGAGCAGTACTTC. Translating it yields CASSLGDRGAYEQYF.

As for this clone: The junction departs from germline at one end; a sequencing error may be responsible. The gene calls are TRBV7-7 and TRBJ2-1; D remains unclear. CDR1 SSHAT and CDR2 FNYEAQ come from the germline V gene (reference sequence). This CDR3 has 18 amino acids. This CDR3 reads CASSSLPSPAASYNEQFF. The CDR3 region has the DNA TGTGCTAGCAGCTCCTTGCCCTCCCCTGCGGCTTCCTACAATGAGCAGTTCTTC.

This clone turned up a few times. This chain uses TRBV4-2 with TRBJ2-7; 10 bases align to TRBD2. The germline V gene has CDR1 LGHNA and CDR2 YNFKEQ. V gave up 6 bases and J gave up 3 bases; unmatched junction bases: 5. The CDR3 spans 14 residues. CDR3 sequence reads: CASRKREGNYEQYF. Written as DNA, the CDR3 is TGTGCCAGCAGGAAGCGGGAGGGAAACTACGAGCAGTACTTC.

Turning to this clone: This specimen includes other DNA sequences encoding the same CDR3. The chain couples TRBV18 to TRBJ1-1; D unresolved. This CDR3 comprises 13 residues. The V and J ends lost 2 bases and 3 bases respectively, with 7 bases between them. Germline-derived CDR1 and CDR2 are KGHSH and LQKENI. The CDR3 sequence is CASSPTEDTEAFF. Written as DNA, the CDR3 is TGTGCCAGCTCACCAACGGAGGACACTGAAGCTTTCTTT.

This chain joins TRBV15 and TRBJ2-1, with a tentative D call TRBD2 (6 bases). The CDR3 consists of 14 residues. The germline V gene has CDR1 LNHNV and CDR2 YYDKDF (reference sequence). Between the trimmed V and J ends, which lost 0 bases and 6 bases, there was a span of 9 bases. Here the CDR3 DNA reads TGTGCCACCAGCAGAGACGCTAGCGCCAATGAGCAGTTCTTC. The encoded protein is CATSRDASANEQFF.